This passage covers 7 T cell receptor beta chains from one sample sequenced in a study of shared clonotypes between healthy human individuals. Clones were sequenced by immunoSEQ multiplex PCR, and TCRdb holds only the in-frame ones, with some missing. The table lists millions of clones, roughly 91% of them singletons. Naivety among CD8 cells was defined by CD45RO negativity and positive CCR7 selection, thereby excluding terminally differentiated effector memory CD45RA+ cells. The specimen sequenced was naive CD8+ T cells from PBMCs. The receptors derive from a man between 18 and 35 years old in good health. Some clones in this sample may be carry-over from other donors' samples.

The chain combines TRBV28 with TRBJ1-5; weak D call: TRBD1 (6 bases). Trimming took 5 bases from V and 3 from J, leaving 11 bases between them. The germline V gene has CDR1 MDHEN and CDR2 SYDVKM. The CDR3 length is 14 residues. CDR3 region: CASSPGTYNQPQHF. DNA for the CDR3: TGTGCCAGCAGTCCCGGGACATACAATCAGCCCCAGCATTTT.

The rearrangement uses TRBV15 and TRBJ2-1; D gene ambiguous. V was trimmed by 0 bases and J by 2 bases, leaving 11 bases between them. CDR1 and CDR2 (germline): LNHNV, YYDKDF (reference sequence). The CDR3 is made up of 16 amino acids. The CDR3 nucleotides read TGTGCCACCAGCAGAGATGTCGGCGTCACCTACAATGAGCAGTTCTTC. It specifies CATSRDVGVTYNEQFF. The full variable domain, in which reference TRBV15 and TRBJ2-1 provide the parts outside the CDR3, is DAMVIQNPRYQVTQFGKPVTLSCSQTLNHNVMYWYQQKSSQAPKLLFHYYDKDFNNEADTPDNFQSRRPNTSFCFLDIRSPGLGDTAMYLCATSRDVGVTYNEQFFGPGTRLTVL.

This chain links TRBV9 with TRBJ1-1; possibly TRBD1 for D (5 bases). The germline V gene has CDR1 SGDLS and CDR2 YYNGEE. CDR3 length: 16 residues. V was shortened by 4 bases and J by 0 bases, with 16 bases between the two germline ends. This CDR3 reads CASSPVGRIMNTEAFF. The DNA for the CDR3 is TGTGCCAGCAGCCCAGTGGGGCGGATTATGAACACTGAAGCTTTCTTT. Based on the CDR3 plus reference TRBV9 and TRBJ1-1, the full variable domain is DSGVTQTPKHLITATGQRVTLRCSPRSGDLSVYWYQQSLDQGLQFLIQYYNGEERAKGNILERFSAQQFPDLHSELNLSSLELGDSALYFCASSPVGRIMNTEAFFGQGTRLTVV.

The genes are TRBV6-5 and TRBJ1-3; TRBD1 aligns across 7 bases. The CDR3 consists of 14 residues. Per the germline V gene, CDR1 is MNHEY and CDR2 is SVGAGI. The trim removed 6 bases at V and 2 bases at J, leaving 4 bases unmatched. The CDR3 here is CASRSQGPGNTIYF. CDR3 DNA sequence: TGTGCCAGCAGGTCACAGGGGCCTGGAAACACCATATATTTT.

This clone was observed a single time. The sample holds other DNA sequences that translate to the same CDR3. This chain uses TRBV7-9 with TRBJ1-2, with D perhaps matching TRBD1 (6 bases). CDR3 length equals 13 residues. Germline loops: CDR1 SEHNR, CDR2 FQNEAQ (reference sequence). The ends were cut back, 3 bases at V and 6 bases at J, with 11 bases in the middle. The CDR3 DNA follows: TGTGCCAGCAGCTTGGGGGCGGGGGATGGCTACACCTTC. This codes for CASSLGAGDGYTF. The full variable domain, its missing parts supplied by reference TRBV7-9 and TRBJ1-2, is DTGVSQNPRHKITKRGQNVTFRCDPISEHNRLYWYRQTLGQGPEFLTYFQNEAQLEKSRLLSDRFSAERPKGSFSTLEIQRTEQGDSAMYLCASSLGAGDGYTFGSGTRLTVV.

CDR3 loop: CASSISRGSSYEQYF. CDR3 bases: TGTGCCAGTAGTATATCACGCGGGAGCTCCTACGAGCAGTACTTC. The chain is built from TRBV19 and TRBJ2-7; TRBD2 agrees at 7 bases. This CDR3 has 15 residues. Trimming cost V 2 bases and J 0 bases; bases outside gene matches: 4. In germline, CDR1 is LNHDA, CDR2 SQIVND (reference sequence).

The chain combines TRBV7-9 with TRBJ2-7; TRBD2 agrees at 12 bases. The CDR3 covers 15 residues. V was pared by 6 bases and J by 7 bases, with 10 bases of the junction left unmatched. Germline V gives CDR1 SEHNR, CDR2 FQNEAQ (reference sequence). CDR3: CASRPRTSGNGEQYF. CDR3 nucleotides: TGTGCCAGCAGGCCTAGGACTAGCGGGAATGGGGAGCAGTACTTC.